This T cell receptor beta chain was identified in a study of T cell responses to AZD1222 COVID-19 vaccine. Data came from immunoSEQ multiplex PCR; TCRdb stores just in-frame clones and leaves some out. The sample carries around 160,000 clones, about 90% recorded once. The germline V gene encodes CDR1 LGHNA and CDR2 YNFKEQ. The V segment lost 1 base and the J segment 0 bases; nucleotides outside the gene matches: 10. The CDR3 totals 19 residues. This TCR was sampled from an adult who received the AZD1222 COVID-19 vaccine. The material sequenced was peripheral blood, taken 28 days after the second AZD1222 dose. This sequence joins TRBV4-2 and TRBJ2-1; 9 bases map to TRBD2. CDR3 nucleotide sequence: TGTGCCAGCAGCCAAGGAGGGAGCGGGGGGACTAACTCCTACAATGAGCAGTTCTTC. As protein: CASSQGGSGGTNSYNEQFF.